The subject of this entry is one TCR beta chain. The timepoints at which blood was sampled were baseline, cycle 4 day 1, and cycle 7 day 1. This entry belongs to a study of OX40 agonist ivuxolimab in advanced cancers. Study summary: While on treatment, patients had intravenous ivuxolimab at 0.01 to 10 mg/kg every 2 weeks. Partial responses occurred in three patients (one hepatocellular carcinoma, two cutaneous melanoma).

Germline V gives CDR1 SGDLS, CDR2 YYNGEE. Trimming took off 6 bases at V and 0 bases at J, with 28 bases between the two ends. CDR3 length: 19 amino acids. Clones were read by immunoSEQ multiplex PCR, and TCRdb kept only the in-frame ones, dropping some. The sample lists some 60,000 clones; around 85% were seen once. The V gene is TRBV9, the J gene TRBJ2-7; tentatively, D is TRBD1 or TRBD2 (5 bases each). The input for sequencing was CD4+ or CD8+ T cells sorted from blood, taken in a trial of the OX40 agonist ivuxolimab. The receptor comes from an adult with an advanced solid tumor such as melanoma, head and neck, liver or kidney cancer. CDR3 DNA: TGTGCCAGCATCCACCCCAGTCTATCCCGGGACGCCGGCTCCTACGAGCAGTACTTC. It codes for CASIHPSLSRDAGSYEQYF.